Listed below are T cell receptor beta chains from one sample, sequenced in a study of cytomegalovirus exposure and HLA in healthy donors. Sequenced by immunoSEQ multiplex PCR; TCRdb stores in-frame clones only, minus some. The sample has 150,000 to 200,000 clones, 78% seen once. The sample consisted of PBMCs. The receptors here all came from a woman in her twenties or thirties in good health and CMV-seropositive. CDR3s leave out the opening cysteine and the closing phenylalanine or tryptophan. A D gene is named only where the DNA matches it firmly. Only some rows state a clone size, as once, few, many or a class for expanded clones.

>TRBD1|TRBJ2-7|NA|TRBV5-1
ASRRDRVYEQY
>NA|TRBJ1-4|NA|TRBV5-1
ASSLGQSNEKLF
>NA|TRBJ1-3|NA|TRBV25-1
ASSALVQGGNTIY
>TRBD1|TRBJ2-5|NA|TRBV19
ASSSYHDRGPLRPQETQY
>NA|TRBJ1-5|NA|TRBV6-5
ASRQTFTSNQPQH
>TRBD2|TRBJ2-5|few|TRBV15
ATSSSGGLVETQY
>NA|TRBJ2-1|NA|TRBV5-5
ASTLTYNEQF
>NA|TRBJ2-2|few|TRBV5-4
ASSFNQGGTGELF
>TRBD2|TRBJ2-1|NA|TRBV6-5
ASSSSGSPYNEQF
>NA|TRBJ2-3|NA|TRBV6-5
ASSYREKADTQY
>TRBD2|TRBJ2-3|NA|TRBV19
ASSASPTSADTQY
>NA|TRBJ2-7|NA|TRBV5-8
ASSRQREQY
>NA|TRBJ1-5|NA|TRBV28
ASRIQVIGNQPQH
>NA|TRBJ2-2|NA|TRBV6-5
ASTEEGGGELF
>TRBD1|TRBJ1-5|NA|TRBV7-8
ASSQRTGRFGNQPQH
>TRBD2|TRBJ2-5|NA|TRBV2
ASVELASPQETQY
>TRBD1|TRBJ2-7|NA|TRBV10-3
AISPGQGLYEQY
>NA|TRBJ2-4|once|TRBV11-2
ASSRPTRDIQY